This TCR beta chain was identified in a study of cytomegalovirus exposure and HLA in healthy donors. On the study more broadly: A previous analysis identified 100 million to 120 million unique TCR beta sequences derived from some 170 million T cells. General study results and limits: A later analysis, which compared TCR beta chains of equal frequency, found the HLA-associated ones more clonally expanded. Donors belonging to an Asian-associated ancestry cluster reportedly showed fewer N-insertions in productive TCRs than the roughly 670-donor mean, according to what a later analysis found. Productive rates of about 87% or about 30% were seen for most TCR beta V segments in an earlier analysis.

The study ran its PCR with 60 Vbeta and 13 Jbeta primers. Some clones are missing from TCRdb's copy, which holds only in-frame ones; the method was immunoSEQ multiplex PCR. Among fewer than 70,000 clones listed, around 74% were seen once. Note on this clone: The antigen is not known.

Germline V lookup: CDR1 KGHSH, CDR2 LQKENI. The CDR3 is 14 residues long. J lost 8 bases, V lost 2 bases, and 1 base had no gene match. The sequence was obtained from a woman aged 60-75 years in good health and CMV-seropositive. The J gene is TRBJ1-6, the V gene TRBV18; 9 nucleotides align to TRBD1. The specimen was PBMCs. CDR3 sequence: CASSPRDRDSPLHF. The CDR3 coding sequence is TGTGCCAGCTCACCAAGGGACAGGGATTCACCCCTCCACTTT.